A single T cell receptor (beta chain) is shown here with its context. Its antigen is still unknown. A read error may account for a junction end that differs from germline. MiXCR was run by TCRdb on the reads, yielding one entry per CDR3 protein. The table includes 200,000 to 250,000 distinct CDR3 sequences, under 8.5% detected once. This entry comes from a study of T cell repertoires in cytomegalovirus infection. Study details: The public TCR beta signatures pointed to both CMV infection and matching HLA type.

CDR1 and CDR2 from the germline V gene are SGHTA and FQGNSA. The CDR3 length is 14 residues. Broader study findings: Cumulative frequency of public TCR beta families picked out carriers of CMV plus the relevant HLA. In two of eight donors, the top clonotype was HLA-C-restricted CMV-specific.

V usage is TRBV7-2 and J usage is TRBJ1-5, with 9 nucleotides matching TRBD1. What was sequenced was PBMCs. The TCR originated in a human donor in good health (CMV status not recorded). Some clones in this sample may be carry-over from other donors' samples. This CDR3 reads CASTRRQGDQPQHF. DNA of the CDR3: TGTGCTAGCACCCGTAGACAGGGGGATCAGCCCCAGCATTTT.